The clone carrying this TCR beta chain was detected only a few times. As yet, its antigen is unknown. TCR beta CDR3 sequences were amplified from RNA transcripts. A first-round RT-PCR of the TCR CDR3 used the HTBI primer set. Each CDR3 protein is one row after TCRdb ran MiXCR on the multiplex PCR reads. The sample holds roughly 580,000 distinct CDR3 sequences, 35% to 55% seen once. CDR1 SGHNT and CDR2 YENEEA come from the germline V gene. V lost 0 bases, J lost 1 base, and 2 bases stayed unmatched. The CDR3 runs 15 residues. The data originate from a study of T cells in Graves' hyperthyroidism and ophthalmopathy. Notes on the study in general: Model predictions of ophthalmopathy came a median 6.5 months before onset. Within blood appeared most thyroid clonotypes that had expanded above 0.001. Separation of ophthalmopathy from stable hyperthyroidism was achieved by a 13 V-J model.

No ophthalmopathy progression within 18 months constituted stable Graves' hyperthyroidism. The gene calls are TRBV11-3 and TRBJ2-7; 8 nucleotides agree with TRBD1. This TCR was sampled from a young woman with Graves' hyperthyroidism. Material for sequencing was peripheral blood or thyroid tissue (not recorded which). CDR3 DNA: TGTGCCAGCAGCTTAGAGGGACAGGTATCCTACGAGCAGTACTTC. It specifies CASSLEGQVSYEQYF.